This TCR beta chain was retrieved from a study of response to subunit inactivated influenza vaccine. The germline CDR1 and CDR2 sequences are MDHEN and SYDVKM. The CDR3 runs to 13 residues. V was trimmed by 5 bases and J by 6 bases, leaving 14 bases between them. MiXCR, run by TCRdb on the RT-PCR reads, gives a single entry per CDR3 protein. The data contain 280,000 or so distinct CDR3 sequences, around a fifth of them singletons. Regarding the study as a whole: The study's authors posited that every seasonal influenza vaccination enlists few new T cells.

A word on this clonotype: Its matching antigen is unknown.

The receptor was isolated from a man in his fifties or sixties who received an inactivated influenza vaccine. The chain is built from TRBV28 and TRBJ2-7, with D perhaps being TRBD1 or TRBD2 (6 bases each). The specimen comprised PBMCs from blood, sampled about 20 months after vaccination. CDR3 residues: CASSTVRGLEQYF. CDR3 bases: TGTGCCAGCAGTACGGTTCGGGGGCTCGAGCAGTACTTC.